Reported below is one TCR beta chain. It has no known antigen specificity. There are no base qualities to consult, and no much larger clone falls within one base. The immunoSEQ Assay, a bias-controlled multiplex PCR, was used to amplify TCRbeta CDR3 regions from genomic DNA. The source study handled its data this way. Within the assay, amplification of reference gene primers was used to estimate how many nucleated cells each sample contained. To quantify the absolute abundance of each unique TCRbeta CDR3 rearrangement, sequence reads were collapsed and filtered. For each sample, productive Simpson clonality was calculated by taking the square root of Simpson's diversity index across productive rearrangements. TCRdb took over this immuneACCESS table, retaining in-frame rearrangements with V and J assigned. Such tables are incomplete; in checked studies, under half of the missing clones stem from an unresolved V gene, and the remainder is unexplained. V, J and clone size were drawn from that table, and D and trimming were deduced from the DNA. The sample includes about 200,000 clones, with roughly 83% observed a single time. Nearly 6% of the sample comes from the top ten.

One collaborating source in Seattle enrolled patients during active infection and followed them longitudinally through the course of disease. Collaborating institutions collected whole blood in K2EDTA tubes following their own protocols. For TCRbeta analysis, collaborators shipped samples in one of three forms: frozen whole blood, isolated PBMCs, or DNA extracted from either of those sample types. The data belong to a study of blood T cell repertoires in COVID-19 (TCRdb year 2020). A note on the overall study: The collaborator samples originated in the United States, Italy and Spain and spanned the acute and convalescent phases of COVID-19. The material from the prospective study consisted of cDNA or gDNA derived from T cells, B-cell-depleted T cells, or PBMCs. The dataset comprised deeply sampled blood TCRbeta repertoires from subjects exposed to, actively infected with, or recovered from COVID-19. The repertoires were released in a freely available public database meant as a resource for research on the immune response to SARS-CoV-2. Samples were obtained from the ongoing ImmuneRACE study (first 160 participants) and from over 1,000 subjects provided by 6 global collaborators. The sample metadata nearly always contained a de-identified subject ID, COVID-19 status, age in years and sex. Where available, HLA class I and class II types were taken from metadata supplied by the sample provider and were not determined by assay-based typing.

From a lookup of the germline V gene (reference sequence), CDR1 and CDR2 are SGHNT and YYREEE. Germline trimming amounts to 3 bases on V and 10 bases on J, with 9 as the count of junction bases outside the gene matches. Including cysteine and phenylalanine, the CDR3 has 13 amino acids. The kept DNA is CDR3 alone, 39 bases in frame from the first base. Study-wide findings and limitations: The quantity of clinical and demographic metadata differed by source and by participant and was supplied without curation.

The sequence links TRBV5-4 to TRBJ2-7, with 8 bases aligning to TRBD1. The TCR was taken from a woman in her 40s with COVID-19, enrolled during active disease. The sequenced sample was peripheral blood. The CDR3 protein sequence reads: CASSSGQGIDQYF. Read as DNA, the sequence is TGTGCCAGCAGCTCCGGACAGGGAATCGATCAGTACTTC. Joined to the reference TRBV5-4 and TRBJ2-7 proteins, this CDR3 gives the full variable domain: ETGVTQSPTHLIKTRGQQVTLRCSSQSGHNTVSWYQQALGQGPQFIFQYYREEENGRGNFPPRFSGLQFPNYSSELNVNALELDDSALYLCASSSGQGIDQYFGPGTRLTVT.